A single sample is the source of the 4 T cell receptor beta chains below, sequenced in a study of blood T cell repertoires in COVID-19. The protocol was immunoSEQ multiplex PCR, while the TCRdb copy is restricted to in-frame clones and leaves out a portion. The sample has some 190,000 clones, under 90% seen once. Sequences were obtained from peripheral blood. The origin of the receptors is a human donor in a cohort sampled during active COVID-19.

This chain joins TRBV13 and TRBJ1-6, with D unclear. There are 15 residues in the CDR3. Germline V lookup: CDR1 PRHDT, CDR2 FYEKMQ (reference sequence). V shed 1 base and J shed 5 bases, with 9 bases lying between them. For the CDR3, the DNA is TGTGCCAGCAGCTTAGAGGCGGGAAATAATTCACCCCTCCACTTT. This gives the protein CASSLEAGNNSPLHF.

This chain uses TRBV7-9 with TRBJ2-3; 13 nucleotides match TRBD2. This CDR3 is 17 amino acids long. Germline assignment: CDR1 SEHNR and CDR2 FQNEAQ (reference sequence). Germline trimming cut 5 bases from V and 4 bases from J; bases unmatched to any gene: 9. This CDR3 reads CASSHDGLAGAADTQYF. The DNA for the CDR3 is TGTGCCAGCAGCCACGACGGACTAGCGGGAGCAGCAGATACGCAGTATTTT.

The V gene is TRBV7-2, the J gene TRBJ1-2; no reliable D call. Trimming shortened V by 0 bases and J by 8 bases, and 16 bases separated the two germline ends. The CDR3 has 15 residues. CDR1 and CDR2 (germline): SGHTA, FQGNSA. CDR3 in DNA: TGTGCCAGCAGCTTAGCGCGAGGAGGGTACGGAGGCTACACCTTC. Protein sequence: CASSLARGGYGGYTF.

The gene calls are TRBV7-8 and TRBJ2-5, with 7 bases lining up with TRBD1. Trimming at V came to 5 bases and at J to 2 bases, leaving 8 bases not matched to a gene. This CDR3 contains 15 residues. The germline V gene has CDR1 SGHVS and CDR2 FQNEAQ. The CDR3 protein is CASSRRGTVQETQYF. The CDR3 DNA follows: TGTGCCAGCAGCCGACGAGGGACAGTGCAAGAGACCCAGTACTTC.